This T cell receptor beta chain was sequenced in a study of T cell responses to AZD1222 COVID-19 vaccine. Overall study findings and caveats: Just a handful of AZD1222 recipients were seropositive at baseline.

Data came from immunoSEQ multiplex PCR; TCRdb stores just in-frame clones and leaves some out. In the table there are fewer than 180,000 clones, roughly 94% of which are singletons. Trimming shortened V by 4 bases and J by 6 bases, and 14 bases separated the two germline ends. Germline V gives CDR1 KGHSH, CDR2 LQKENI. This CDR3 is 14 amino acids long. A note on this clone: Its antigen is not identified.

This chain joins TRBV18 and TRBJ2-3; D call uncertain. The origin of this receptor is an adult in good health. The specimen was peripheral blood, collected on day 0 of AZD1222 vaccination. The CDR3 DNA sequence: TGTGCCAGCTCACTGGGTCTAGATTCGGATACGCAGTATTTT. Residues: CASSLGLDSDTQYF.